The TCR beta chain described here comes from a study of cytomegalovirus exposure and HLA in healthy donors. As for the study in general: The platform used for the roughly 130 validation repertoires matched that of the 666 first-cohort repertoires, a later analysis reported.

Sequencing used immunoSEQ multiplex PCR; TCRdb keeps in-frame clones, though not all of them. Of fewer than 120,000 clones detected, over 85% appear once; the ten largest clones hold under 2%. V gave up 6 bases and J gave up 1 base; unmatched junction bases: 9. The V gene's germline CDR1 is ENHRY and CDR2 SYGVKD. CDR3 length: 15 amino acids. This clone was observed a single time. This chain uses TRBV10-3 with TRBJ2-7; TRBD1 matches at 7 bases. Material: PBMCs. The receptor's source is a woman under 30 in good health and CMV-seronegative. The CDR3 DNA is TGTGCCATCAGGGACCAATGGGGACAGTCCTACGAGCAGTACTTC. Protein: CAIRDQWGQSYEQYF.